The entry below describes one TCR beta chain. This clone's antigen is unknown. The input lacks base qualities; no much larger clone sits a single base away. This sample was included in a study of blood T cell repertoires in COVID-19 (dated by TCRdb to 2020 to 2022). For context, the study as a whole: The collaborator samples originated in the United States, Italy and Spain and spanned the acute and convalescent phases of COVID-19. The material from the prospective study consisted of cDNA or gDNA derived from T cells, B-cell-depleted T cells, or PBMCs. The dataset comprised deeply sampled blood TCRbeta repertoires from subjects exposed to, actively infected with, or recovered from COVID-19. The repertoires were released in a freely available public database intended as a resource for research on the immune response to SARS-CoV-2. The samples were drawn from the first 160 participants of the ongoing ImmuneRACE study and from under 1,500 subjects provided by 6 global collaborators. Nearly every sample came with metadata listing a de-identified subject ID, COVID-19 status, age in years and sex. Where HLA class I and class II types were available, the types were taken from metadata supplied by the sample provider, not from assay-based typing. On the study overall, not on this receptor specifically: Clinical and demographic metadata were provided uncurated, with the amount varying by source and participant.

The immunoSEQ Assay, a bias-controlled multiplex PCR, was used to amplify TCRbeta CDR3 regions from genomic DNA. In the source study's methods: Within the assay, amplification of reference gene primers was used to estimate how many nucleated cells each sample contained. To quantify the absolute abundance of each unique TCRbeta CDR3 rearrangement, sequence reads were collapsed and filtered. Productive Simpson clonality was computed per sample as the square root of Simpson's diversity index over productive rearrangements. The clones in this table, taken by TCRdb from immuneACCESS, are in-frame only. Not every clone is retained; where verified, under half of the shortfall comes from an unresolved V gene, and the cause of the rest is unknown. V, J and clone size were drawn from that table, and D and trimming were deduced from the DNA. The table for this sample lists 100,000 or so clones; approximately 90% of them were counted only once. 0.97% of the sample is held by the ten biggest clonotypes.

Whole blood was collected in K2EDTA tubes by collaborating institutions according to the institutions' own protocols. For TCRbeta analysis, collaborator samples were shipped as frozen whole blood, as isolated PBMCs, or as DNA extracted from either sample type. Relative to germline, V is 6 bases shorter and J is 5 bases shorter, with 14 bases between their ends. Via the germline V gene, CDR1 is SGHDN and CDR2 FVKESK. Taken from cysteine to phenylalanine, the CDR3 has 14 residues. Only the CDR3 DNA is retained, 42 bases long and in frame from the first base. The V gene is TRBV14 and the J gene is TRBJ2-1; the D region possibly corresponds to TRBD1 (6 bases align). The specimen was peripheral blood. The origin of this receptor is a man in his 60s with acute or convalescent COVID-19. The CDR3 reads CASRETGWNNEQFF. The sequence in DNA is TGTGCCAGCAGGGAAACAGGGTGGAACAATGAGCAGTTCTTC.